This entry describes one TCR beta chain. Its antigen is still unknown. A much bigger clone sits one base away, suggesting this may be a read error. Per sequencing run, 15-18 subjects together gave over 170 million TCR-beta sequences. TCRdb used MiXCR to reprocess the 5' RACE reads, holding one entry per CDR3 protein. The sample carries under 70,000 distinct CDR3 sequences, 3.2% recorded once. Germline lookup yields CDR1 SQVTM and CDR2 ANQGSEA. The CDR3 extends over 14 amino acids. The sample comes from a study of neurological immune-mediated disorders. The study, taken as a whole, reports: There was no association between the multiple sclerosis repertoire cluster and any clinical or MRI feature.

PBMCs stored at -80 C, numbering 2 million, were the origin of the unsorted libraries. What was sequenced was PBMCs. The J gene is TRBJ2-7, the V gene TRBV29-1; the D gene is possibly TRBD2 (6 bases). The sequence was obtained from a woman aged 50 to 65 with multiple sclerosis. This chain's CDR3 is CSVYPGLKPYEQDF. CDR3 nucleotide sequence: TGCAGCGTTTACCCGGGACTTAAACCCTACGAGCAGGACTTC.